This passage covers 23 T cell receptor beta chains from one sample sequenced in a study of blood T cell repertoires in COVID-19. The data were produced by immunoSEQ multiplex PCR, yet TCRdb's version contains in-frame clones alone and is incomplete. Found here are approximately 40,000 clones, around 90% of them singletons; the top ten hold approximately 23%. The sample taken for sequencing was peripheral blood. The receptor source for this set is a woman of 80 years or more in a cohort sampled during active or convalescent COVID-19.

This chain uses TRBV24-1 with TRBJ2-1, with D perhaps TRBD2 (5 bases). CDR1 and CDR2 (germline): KGHDR, SFDVKD. The CDR3 consists of 16 residues. V was trimmed by 3 bases and J by 7 bases, leaving 18 bases between them. CDR3 sequence reads: CATSDPRLASPNEQFF. The CDR3 nucleotides read TGTGCCACCAGTGATCCCCGCTTGGCTAGCCCTAATGAGCAGTTCTTC.

The chain employs TRBV10-3 and TRBJ1-1; the D gene is possibly TRBD1 (6 bases). The CDR3 runs to 15 residues. V was cut by 3 bases and J by 8 bases, with 19 bases left in between. Germline-derived CDR1 and CDR2 are ENHRY and SYGVKD. The CDR3 spells CAISDQGRRSEEAFF. CDR3 nucleotide sequence: TGTGCCATCAGTGACCAGGGGCGCCGATCGGAAGAAGCTTTCTTT.

Many counts were recorded for this clone. The chain employs TRBV19 and TRBJ2-7, with 7 bases fitting TRBD1. This CDR3 contains 13 residues. The V gene end was trimmed by 5 bases and the J gene end by 3 bases; junction bases not matched to a gene: 4. Looked up from germline, CDR1 is LNHDA and CDR2 is SQIVND (reference sequence). In nucleotides, the CDR3 is TGTGCCAGTAGTGCCACAGGGGACTACGAGCAGTACTTC. This codes for CASSATGDYEQYF.

The V and J genes are TRBV7-2 and TRBJ1-2; D ambiguous. The CDR3 extends over 14 amino acids. Looked up from germline, CDR1 is SGHTA and CDR2 is FQGNSA. V lost 7 bases and J lost 6, with 18 bases in between. This chain's CDR3 is CASNDRGRSDGYTF. For the CDR3, the DNA is TGTGCCAGCAACGATCGAGGGAGGTCGGATGGCTACACCTTC.

The CDR3 spells CASSLAGGGTYNEQFF. The CDR3 nucleotides are TGCGCCAGCAGCTTGGCTGGCGGGGGAACCTACAATGAGCAGTTCTTC. The rearrangement links TRBV5-1 to TRBJ2-1, with TRBD2 identical over 7 bases. Trimming cost V 0 bases and J 2 bases; bases outside gene matches: 5. There are 16 residues in the CDR3. Germline V gives CDR1 SGHRS, CDR2 YFSETQ.

The chain joins TRBV5-4 to TRBJ2-5; D not resolved. Germline V gene sequence: CDR1 SGHNT, CDR2 YYREEE (reference sequence). The V end lost 2 bases, the J end lost 0 bases, and 2 bases lay between the germline ends. The CDR3 covers 12 residues. This CDR3 is CASSFDQETQYF. The CDR3 DNA reads TGTGCCAGCAGCTTCGACCAAGAGACCCAGTACTTC.

The chain recombines TRBV4-2 with TRBJ1-1; TRBD1 agrees at 10 bases. Germline V gene sequence: CDR1 LGHNA, CDR2 YNFKEQ. CDR3 length equals 16 residues. The trim removed 0 bases at V and 4 bases at J, leaving 5 bases unmatched. The CDR3, as DNA: TGTGCCAGCAGCCAAGAGGGGACAGGGGTGCGCACTGAAGCTTTCTTT. Amino acids: CASSQEGTGVRTEAFF.

The J gene is TRBJ1-1, the V gene TRBV2; 10 bases line up with TRBD1. Germline V CDR1 and CDR2: SNHLY, FYNNEI. The CDR3 totals 13 residues. The V and J ends lost 6 bases and 6 bases, in that order; junction bases with no gene match: 4. This CDR3 reads CASRRQGASEAFF. The CDR3 coding sequence is TGTGCCAGCAGGCGACAGGGGGCGTCTGAAGCTTTCTTT.

This chain uses TRBV6-6 with TRBJ1-5, with 7 positions matching TRBD1. Germline V CDR1 and CDR2: MNHNY, SVGAGI (reference sequence). With V trimmed by 6 bases and J by 5 bases, 10 bases remained unmatched. The CDR3 has 15 residues. CDR3 bases: TGTGCCAGCAGGAACCCGGGGCAGGGGGATCAGCCCCAGCATTTT. It codes for CASRNPGQGDQPQHF.

The J gene is TRBJ1-1, the V gene TRBV11-3; 7 positions match TRBD1. CDR1 is SGHNT and CDR2 is YENEEA in the germline V gene. V lost 5 bases and J lost 5; bases outside the gene matches: 8. The CDR3 covers 14 residues. The CDR3 spells CASSLWTGGTEAFF. The CDR3 DNA reads as TGTGCCAGCAGCCTCTGGACAGGAGGGACTGAAGCTTTCTTT.

The chain is built from TRBV6-5 and TRBJ2-7; a weak D match, TRBD2 (6 bases). Trimming took off 5 bases at V and 0 bases at J, with 11 bases between the two ends. The CDR3 runs 14 residues. Germline assignment: CDR1 MNHEY and CDR2 SVGAGI. The CDR3 region is CASSRDLSSYEQYF. The DNA for the CDR3 is TGTGCCAGCAGTAGGGACTTGAGCTCCTACGAGCAGTACTTC.

The chain joins TRBV10-1 to TRBJ2-5, with a weak D call TRBD2 (5 bases). Germline CDR1 reads WNHNN; CDR2 reads SYGVQD (reference sequence). V dropped 6 bases and J dropped 4 bases, with 18 bases sitting between them. This CDR3 is 15 amino acids long. Here the CDR3 DNA reads TGCGCCAGCAGGCAAAAAAGGGAGCGGCCAGAGACCCAGTACTTC. This codes for CASRQKRERPETQYF.

The chain joins TRBV9 to TRBJ2-1; 8 bases agree with TRBD2. The CDR3 runs to 16 residues. The junction had 9 bases not matched to a gene; V was cut back by 0 bases and J by 7 bases. CDR1 SGDLS and CDR2 YYNGEE come from the germline V gene. For the CDR3, the DNA is TGTGCCAGCAGCGTAGGCCCAGCGGGAGTGGAGAATGAGCAGTTCTTC. It translates to CASSVGPAGVENEQFF.

V gene TRBV3-1 (or the pseudogene TRBV3-2) combines with J gene TRBJ2-3, with TRBD2 identical over 15 bases. Trimming took 1 base from V and 6 from J; bases not matched to a gene: 11. This CDR3 has 19 residues. Germline V lookup: CDR1 LGHDT, CDR2 YNNKEL (reference sequence). DNA of the CDR3: TGTGCCAGCAGCCAAGGCATTGTGGGACTAGCGGGGGGTAGGGATACGCAGTATTTT. This translates into CASSQGIVGLAGGRDTQYF.

The V and J genes are TRBV28 and TRBJ1-4; D call uncertain. The V end was cut by 5 bases, the J end by 7 bases, with 14 bases between. The CDR3 loop spans 14 amino acids. CDR1 and CDR2 (germline): MDHEN, SYDVKM. CDR3 residues: CASSHRGGSEKLFF. The CDR3 bases are TGTGCCAGCAGTCACCGCGGCGGGAGTGAAAAACTGTTTTTT.

The chain recombines TRBV18 with TRBJ1-3; 7 bases agree with TRBD1. Germline trimming cut 3 bases from V and 0 bases from J; bases unmatched to any gene: 5. The CDR3 has 16 residues. Germline V gene lookup returns CDR1 KGHSH and CDR2 LQKENI. The CDR3 is CASSPAGGGSGNTIYF. The CDR3 DNA sequence: TGTGCCAGCTCACCGGCAGGGGGTGGCTCTGGAAACACCATATATTTT.

The chain employs TRBV5-5 and TRBJ1-3; 11 nucleotides agree with TRBD1. V dropped 4 bases and J dropped 0; count of bases not matched to a gene: 9. The germline V gene has CDR1 SGHKS and CDR2 YYEKEE (reference sequence). The CDR3 has 18 residues. The CDR3 nucleotides read TGTGCCAGCAGCCGAGATGGACAGGGGGCATTCTCTGGAAACACCATATATTTT. This codes for CASSRDGQGAFSGNTIYF.

The rearrangement links TRBV2 to TRBJ1-4; TRBD1 matches 10 bases. Germline assignment: CDR1 SNHLY and CDR2 FYNNEI. The junction had 12 bases not matched to a gene; V was cut back by 7 bases and J by 7 bases. The CDR3 has 16 amino acids. The CDR3 loop reads CASKNGQGGESEKLFF. The CDR3 region has the DNA TGTGCCAGCAAGAATGGACAGGGGGGGGAAAGTGAAAAACTGTTTTTT. The entire variable domain, with the rest obtained from reference TRBV2 and TRBJ1-4, is as follows: EPEVTQTPSHQVTQMGQEVILRCVPISNHLYFYWYRQILGQKVEFLVSFYNNEISEKSEIFDDQFSVERPDGSNFTLKIRSTKLEDSAMYFCASKNGQGGESEKLFFGSGTQLSVL.

This clone has a single count. The chain combines TRBV7-8 with TRBJ1-6; possibly TRBD1 for D (6 bases). This CDR3 has 15 amino acids. The germline gives CDR1 SGHVS, CDR2 FQNEAQ. V lost 7 bases and J lost 8, with 18 bases in between. CDR3 in DNA: TGTGCCAGCATCAGAACCCGGGACACCTATTCACCCCTCCACTTT. Encoded protein: CASIRTRDTYSPLHF.

The V gene is TRBV6-4, the J gene TRBJ1-1; TRBD1 matches at 7 bases. Germline V gene data show CDR1 as MRHNA and CDR2 as SNTAGT. The V segment lost 3 bases and the J segment 5 bases; nucleotides outside the gene matches: 6. CDR3 length equals 14 residues. The CDR3: CASSEQGSRTEAFF. The CDR3 nucleotides are TGTGCCAGCAGTGAACAGGGGTCGAGAACTGAAGCTTTCTTT.

The chain has TRBV2 and TRBJ2-2; weak D call: TRBD1 (5 bases). This CDR3 has 14 amino acids. CDR1 is SNHLY, CDR2 FYNNEI, per germline. Trimming took off 7 bases at V and 1 base at J, with 10 bases between the two ends. The CDR3 region has the DNA TGTGCCAGCATTGGCGACAGGAACACCGGGGAGCTGTTTTTT. Its protein is CASIGDRNTGELFF.

The chain couples TRBV4-1 to TRBJ2-1; 9 bases are shared with TRBD2. V dropped 1 base and J dropped 2; count of bases not matched to a gene: 3. CDR1 is MGHRA and CDR2 is YSYEKL in the germline V gene. The CDR3 is 16 amino acids. CDR3 coding DNA: TGCGCCAGCAGCCAAGGTCCTAGCGGGACCTACAATGAGCAGTTCTTC. It encodes CASSQGPSGTYNEQFF.

This CDR3 reads CASSSGGGGPSYNEQFF. As DNA, the CDR3 is TGTGCCAGCAGCTCAGGGGGTGGCGGGCCTTCCTACAATGAGCAGTTCTTC. The V call is TRBV7-9, the J call TRBJ2-1; 7 nucleotides agree with TRBD1. The CDR3 is 17 amino acids. Trimming at V came to 4 bases and at J to 1 base, leaving 10 bases not matched to a gene. Per germline, CDR1 SEHNR and CDR2 FQNEAQ (reference sequence).